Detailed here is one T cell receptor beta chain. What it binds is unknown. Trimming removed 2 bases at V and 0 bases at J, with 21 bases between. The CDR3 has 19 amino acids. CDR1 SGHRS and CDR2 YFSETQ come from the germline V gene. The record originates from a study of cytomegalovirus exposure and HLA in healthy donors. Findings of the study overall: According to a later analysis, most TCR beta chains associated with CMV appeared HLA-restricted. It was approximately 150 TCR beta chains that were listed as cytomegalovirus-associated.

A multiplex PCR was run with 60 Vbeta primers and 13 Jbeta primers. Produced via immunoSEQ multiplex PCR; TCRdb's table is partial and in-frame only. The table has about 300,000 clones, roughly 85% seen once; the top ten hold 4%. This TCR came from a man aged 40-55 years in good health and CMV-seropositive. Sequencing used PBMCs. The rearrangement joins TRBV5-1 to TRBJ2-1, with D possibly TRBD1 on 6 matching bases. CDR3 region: CASSFGTTSLLSSYNEQFF. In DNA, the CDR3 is TGCGCCAGCAGCTTTGGGACAACCTCTCTTTTGTCCTCCTACAATGAGCAGTTCTTC.